This T cell receptor beta chain was sequenced during a study of blood T cells in healthy people across ages. Notes on the study in general: Any changes in expanded clonotypes were possibly confounded, as donor CMV status remained unknown.

In germline, CDR1 is MNHNY, CDR2 SVGAGI (reference sequence). The CDR3 runs to 14 residues. V was pared by 9 bases and J by 1 base, with 15 bases between. Next came a second PCR, run for about 7 to 12 cycles, which used a sample-barcoded 5' primer along with a J-beta primer mix. TCRdb reprocessed the 5' RACE reads via MiXCR and lists one record per CDR3 protein. The sample contains 650,000 to 700,000 distinct CDR3 sequences, about 32% of which appear only once. This clonotype was seen at least ten times. Its antigen is as yet unknown. The sample comprised blood. The TCR was taken from a woman older than 75 in good health. V gene TRBV6-6 combines with J gene TRBJ1-1; D is possibly TRBD1 (5 bases). The DNA for the CDR3 is TGTGCCAGTTCCCCCTGGGGCCCGAACACTGAAGCTTTCTTT. Translation gives CASSPWGPNTEAFF.